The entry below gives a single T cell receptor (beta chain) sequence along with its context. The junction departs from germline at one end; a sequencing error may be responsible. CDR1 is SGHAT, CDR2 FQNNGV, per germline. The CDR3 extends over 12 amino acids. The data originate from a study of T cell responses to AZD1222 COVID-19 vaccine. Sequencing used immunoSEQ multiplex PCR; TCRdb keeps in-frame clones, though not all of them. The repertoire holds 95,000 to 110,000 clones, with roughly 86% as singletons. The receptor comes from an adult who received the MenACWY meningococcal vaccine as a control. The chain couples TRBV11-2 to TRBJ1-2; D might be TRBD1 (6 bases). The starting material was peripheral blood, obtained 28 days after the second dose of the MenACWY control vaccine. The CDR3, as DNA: TGTGCCAGCAGCCTAGAGGGGGATGGCTACACCTTC. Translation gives CASSLEGDGYTF.